Presented here are 18 T cell receptor beta chains from one specimen sequenced in a study of beta chain features in type 1 diabetes. Reverse transcribing all isolated RNA meant expressed TCRB transcripts were sequenced. TCRdb's table, derived via immunoSEQ multiplex PCR, lists solely in-frame clones and lacks some. The table records about 220,000 clones, approximately 10% of them present only once. The source material was central memory CD4+ T cells from blood. The receptor set was obtained from a man aged 18 to 29 in good health.

This clone was counted many times. CDR3 residues: CASTSWGNIQYF. CDR3 DNA: TGTGCCAGCACTAGTTGGGGAAACATTCAGTACTTC. This chain connects TRBV28 to TRBJ2-4; D gene unclear. The V gene's germline CDR1 is MDHEN and CDR2 SYDVKM. The V and J ends lost 7 bases and 6 bases respectively, with 10 bases between them. The CDR3 is made up of 12 amino acids.

The chain employs TRBV28 and TRBJ2-7; D not certain. Per germline, CDR1 MDHEN and CDR2 SYDVKM. The CDR3 covers 13 residues. Between the trimmed V and J ends, which lost 4 bases and 5 bases, there was a span of 12 bases. For the CDR3, the DNA is TGTGCCAGCAGTTATGTCGATATCGACGAGCAGTACTTC. As protein: CASSYVDIDEQYF.

The rearrangement links TRBV7-9 to TRBJ2-7; 8 bases map to TRBD1. The ends lost 5 bases at V and 5 bases at J; junction bases unmatched: 8. CDR1 and CDR2 from the germline V gene are SEHNR and FQNEAQ (reference sequence). The CDR3 length is 14 residues. CDR3 amino acids: CASSPGTGENEQYF. In DNA form, the CDR3 reads TGTGCCAGCAGCCCGGGGACAGGAGAAAACGAGCAGTACTTC.

This clone was seen a handful of times. V usage is TRBV6-1 and J usage is TRBJ2-1; D not certain. The V end was cut by 5 bases, the J end by 4 bases, with 15 bases between. Germline assignment: CDR1 MNHNS and CDR2 SASEGT. The CDR3 totals 15 residues. The DNA for the CDR3 is TGTGCCAGCAGTCGACTGCGACCACAATACAATGAGCAGTTCTTC. Its protein is CASSRLRPQYNEQFF.

V and J are TRBV7-3 and TRBJ1-1; D remains ambiguous. The germline V gene has CDR1 SGHTA and CDR2 FQGTGA. The germline V and J ends were trimmed by 1 base and 8 bases, with 11 bases remaining between them. The CDR3 totals 13 residues. CDR3 sequence: CASSLKAGIEAFF. In DNA form, the CDR3 reads TGTGCCAGCAGCTTAAAGGCGGGAATAGAAGCTTTCTTT.

This clone showed up just a few times. The chain is built from TRBV29-1 and TRBJ2-7; 11 nucleotides line up with TRBD2. The CDR3 consists of 11 residues. Germline lookup yields CDR1 SQVTM and CDR2 ANQGSEA. J lost 8 bases, V lost 4 bases, and 1 base had no gene match. The CDR3 DNA is TGCAGCGTTGGACTAGCGGGACAGCAGTACTTC. As protein: CSVGLAGQQYF.

The chain uses TRBV6-5 and TRBJ1-2, with TRBD1 matching over 7 bases. V trimming: 7 bases; J trimming: 6 bases; junction bases outside the gene matches: 14. There are 15 residues in the CDR3. Germline V CDR1 and CDR2: MNHEY, SVGAGI. The CDR3 bases are TGTGCCAGCACCAGCCTCAGACAGGGCGGACATGGCTACACCTTC. This translates into CASTSLRQGGHGYTF.

This clone has more than one count but fewer than ten. This chain links TRBV18 with TRBJ2-1; 9 bases fit TRBD1. Trimming at V came to 3 bases and at J to 5 bases, leaving 11 bases not matched to a gene. This CDR3 region has 17 residues. CDR1 and CDR2 (germline): KGHSH, LQKENI. The CDR3 DNA reads TGTGCCAGCTCACCCAACTCCGGGACAGGGTATGACAATGAGCAGTTCTTC. Its protein product is CASSPNSGTGYDNEQFF. Using reference TRBV18 and TRBJ2-1 for the parts outside the CDR3, the full variable domain is NAGVMQNPRHLVRRRGQEARLRCSPMKGHSHVYWYRQLPEEGLKFMVYLQKENIIDESGMPKERFSAEFPKEGPSILRIQQVVRGDSAAYFCASSPNSGTGYDNEQFFGPGTRLTVL.

In this sample, this clone turned up a few times. The chain links TRBV7-2 to TRBJ1-2, with D possibly being TRBD1 (6 bases). Trimming cost V 5 bases and J 5 bases, with 21 bases left between them. The V gene's germline CDR1 is SGHTA and CDR2 FQGNSA. There are 16 residues in the CDR3. CDR3 DNA: TGTGCCAGCAGCCCCTTTGCTGGACAGACTTTTTATGGCTACACCTTC. Translating gives CASSPFAGQTFYGYTF.

The chain joins TRBV2 to TRBJ1-4, with a weak D call TRBD1 (5 bases). Germline assignment: CDR1 SNHLY and CDR2 FYNNEI. This CDR3 contains 14 residues. Deletions cut 6 bases from V and 5 bases from J, with 13 bases between. The CDR3 reads CASRTGTQNEKLFF. Here the CDR3 DNA reads TGTGCCAGCAGGACCGGGACTCAAAATGAAAAACTGTTTTTT.

This clone was detected a few times. CDR3: CASKAWRGGAEETQYF. CDR3 bases: TGTGCCAGCAAAGCGTGGAGGGGAGGGGCCGAAGAGACCCAGTACTTC. The chain couples TRBV6-6 to TRBJ2-5, with 7 bases lining up with TRBD2. The CDR3 has 16 amino acids. Germline loops: CDR1 MNHNY, CDR2 SVGAGI (reference sequence). V was pared by 7 bases and J by 3 bases, with 14 bases of the junction left unmatched.

The V gene is TRBV4-2, the J gene TRBJ1-4; D is unresolved. Germline lookup yields CDR1 LGHNA and CDR2 YNFKEQ. V was shortened by 0 bases and J by 4 bases, with 12 bases between the two germline ends. CDR3 size: 16 residues. CDR3 residues: CASSQDKGGNNEKLFF. The CDR3 DNA follows: TGTGCCAGCAGCCAAGATAAGGGCGGTAATAATGAAAAACTGTTTTTT.

The chain joins TRBV28 to TRBJ2-7; 9 bases agree with TRBD1. The germline CDR1 and CDR2 sequences are MDHEN and SYDVKM. The CDR3 extends over 13 amino acids. The junction had 5 bases not matched to a gene; V was cut back by 6 bases and J by 5 bases. The CDR3 DNA follows: TGTGCCAGCAGGGGGACAGGGCTTCACGAGCAGTACTTC. Translating gives CASRGTGLHEQYF.

This clone was detected a few times. V gene TRBV7-3 combines with J gene TRBJ2-3; TRBD1 aligns across 9 bases. CDR1 SGHTA and CDR2 FQGTGA come from the germline V gene. The CDR3 spans 15 residues. V was clipped by 3 bases and J by 3 bases; unmatched bases: 4. The CDR3 region is CASSFGTGSTDTQYF. The CDR3 coding sequence is TGTGCCAGCAGCTTTGGGACAGGGTCAACAGATACGCAGTATTTT.

The chain carries TRBV25-1 and TRBJ2-5; the D gene is possibly TRBD1 (6 bases). V was clipped by 5 bases and J by 2 bases, with 15 bases between them. CDR1 and CDR2 from the germline V gene are MGHDK and SYGVNS. The CDR3 consists of 15 residues. CDR3 sequence reads: CASSLSGATQETQYF. The CDR3 DNA reads as TGTGCCAGCAGTCTCTCAGGGGCCACACAAGAGACCCAGTACTTC.

By sample fraction, this clone is medium-sized (0.01 to 0.1%). This chain connects TRBV7-2 to TRBJ2-1, with 12 bases lining up with TRBD2. CDR1 is SGHTA, CDR2 FQGNSA, per germline. Trimming at V came to 4 bases and at J to 4 bases, leaving 2 bases not matched to a gene. This CDR3 is 15 amino acids long. The CDR3 is CASSSGLAGYNEQFF. Written as DNA, the CDR3 is TGTGCCAGCAGCTCGGGACTAGCGGGTTACAATGAGCAGTTCTTC.

Here the CDR3 DNA reads TGTGCCTGGAGTGTACACGGGGGTACTGAAGCTTTCTTT. It is translated as CAWSVHGGTEAFF. J is TRBJ1-1 and V is TRBV30; maybe TRBD1 (5 bases). From germline, CDR1 is GTSNPN and CDR2 SVGIG (reference sequence). This CDR3 is built from 13 residues. The V gene lost 0 bases and the J gene lost 5 bases, with 10 bases spanning the gap.

The chain couples TRBV10-1 to TRBJ1-2, with 9 bases identical to TRBD1. This CDR3 has 14 residues. The J segment lost 4 bases and the V segment lost 3 bases, leaving 3 bases of the junction unmatched. Germline-derived CDR1 and CDR2 are WNHNN and SYGVQD (reference sequence). For the CDR3, the DNA is TGCGCCAGCAGTGAAGGGACAGGGACCTATGGCTACACCTTC. Protein product: CASSEGTGTYGYTF.